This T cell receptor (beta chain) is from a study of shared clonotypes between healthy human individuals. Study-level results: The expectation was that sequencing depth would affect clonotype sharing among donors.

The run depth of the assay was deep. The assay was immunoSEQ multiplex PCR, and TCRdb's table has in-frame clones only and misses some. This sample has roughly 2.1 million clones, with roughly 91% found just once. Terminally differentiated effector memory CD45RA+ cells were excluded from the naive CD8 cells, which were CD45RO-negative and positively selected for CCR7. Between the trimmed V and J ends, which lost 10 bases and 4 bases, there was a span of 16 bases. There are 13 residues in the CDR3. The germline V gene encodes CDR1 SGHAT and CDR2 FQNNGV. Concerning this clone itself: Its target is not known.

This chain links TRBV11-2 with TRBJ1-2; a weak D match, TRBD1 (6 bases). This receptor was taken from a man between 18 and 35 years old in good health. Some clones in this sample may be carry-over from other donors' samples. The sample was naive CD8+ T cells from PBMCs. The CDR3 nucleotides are TGTGCCACCCAACAGGGCAGGTCCTATGGCTACACCTTC. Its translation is CATQQGRSYGYTF.